This T cell receptor beta chain stems from a study of cytomegalovirus exposure and HLA in healthy donors. Findings and limits, study-wide: The CMV antigen specificity of a few CMV-associated chains was confirmed through in vitro analysis. The sole available immune exposure information was CMV serostatus.

CDR1 and CDR2 (germline): GTSNPN, SVGIG (reference sequence). The ends were cut back, 2 bases at V and 4 bases at J, with 7 bases in the middle. There are 12 residues in the CDR3. About this clone: Its antigen is unidentified.

60 Vbeta and 13 Jbeta primers were used in PCR. Data came from immunoSEQ multiplex PCR; TCRdb stores just in-frame clones and leaves some out. Here the sample spans 150,000 to 200,000 clones, 70% to 90% being singletons. These donors, healthy bone marrow donors, were studied. Sequenced: PBMCs. This receptor was obtained from a woman aged 18-29 years in good health and CMV-seronegative. The J gene is TRBJ2-3, the V gene TRBV30; D is unclear. CDR3 in DNA: TGTGCCTGGAGTCCTCTACCAGATACGCAGTATTTT. Translated, it gives CAWSPLPDTQYF.